These 5 T cell receptor beta chains were all obtained from the same sample, sequenced in a study of blood T cell repertoires in COVID-19. Using immunoSEQ multiplex PCR, the repertoire was profiled, and TCRdb retains in-frame clones only, with some absent. The repertoire holds some 370,000 clones, with more than 75% as singletons. Sequencing was performed on peripheral blood. The receptors shown here come from a woman aged 25 to 39 with COVID-19, enrolled during active disease.

The genes are TRBV9 and TRBJ2-1, with D tentatively TRBD2 (5 bases). This CDR3 contains 13 residues. Trimming pared 7 bases from V and 9 bases from J, leaving 17 bases between. Germline V CDR1 and CDR2: SGDLS, YYNGEE. CDR3 nucleotide sequence: TGTGCCAGCTCGCACATGGGAGTGATTGAGCAGTTCTTC. It specifies CASSHMGVIEQFF.

This clone was detected only a few times. The chain recombines TRBV15 with TRBJ1-2; TRBD1 is a possible D gene (5 bases). The V end lost 1 base, the J end lost 4 bases, and 13 bases lay between the germline ends. This CDR3 contains 15 residues. Germline CDR1 LNHNV, CDR2 YYDKDF (reference sequence). CDR3 in DNA: TGTGCCACCAGCAGAGTCCCGGACAAGGCCTATGGCTACACCTTC. Amino acids: CATSRVPDKAYGYTF.

The chain has TRBV3-1 (or the pseudogene TRBV3-2) and TRBJ2-5; no firm D call. CDR3 length equals 14 residues. The V end lost 4 bases, the J end lost 4 bases, and 13 bases lay between the germline ends. Per germline, CDR1 LGHDT and CDR2 YNNKEL (reference sequence). The CDR3 DNA sequence: TGTGCCAGCAGCCCACCCGGGTTTCGAGAGACCCAGTACTTC. This gives the protein CASSPPGFRETQYF.

The rearrangement joins TRBV25-1 to TRBJ2-3; no clear D. The V and J ends lost 3 bases and 0 bases respectively, with 7 bases between them. The CDR3 totals 14 residues. Germline V gives CDR1 MGHDK, CDR2 SYGVNS. The CDR3, as DNA: TGTGCCAGCAGTGATGTCGGGAGCACAGATACGCAGTATTTT. Its translation: CASSDVGSTDTQYF.

A single count supports this clone. V is TRBV4-3 and J is TRBJ2-6; tentatively, D is TRBD2 (5 bases). From germline, CDR1 is LGHNA and CDR2 YSLEER. The CDR3 runs to 15 residues. V lost 1 base and J lost 1, with 5 bases in between. The CDR3 spells CASSQAGSGANVLTF. The CDR3 nucleotides read TGCGCCAGCAGCCAAGCGGGATCTGGGGCCAACGTCCTGACTTTC.